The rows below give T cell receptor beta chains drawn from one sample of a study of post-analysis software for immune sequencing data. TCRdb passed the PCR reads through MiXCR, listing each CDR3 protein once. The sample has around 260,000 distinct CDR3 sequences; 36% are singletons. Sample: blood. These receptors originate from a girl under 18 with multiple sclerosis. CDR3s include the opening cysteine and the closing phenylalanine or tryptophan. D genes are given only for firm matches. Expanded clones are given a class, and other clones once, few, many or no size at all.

cdr3_aa: CASSLAVQGTGELFF
cdr3_nt: TGCGCCAGCAGCTTGGCCGTCCAGGGGACCGGGGAGCTGTTTTTT
v_call: TRBV5-1
j_call: TRBJ2-2
clone_size: few
cdr3_length: 15
d_call: .

cdr3_aa: CASSQAPGLTPLNTEAFF
cdr3_nt: TGCGCCAGCAGCCAAGCCCCCGGCCTGACTCCACTGAACACTGAAGCTTTCTTT
v_call: TRBV4-1
j_call: TRBJ1-1
clone_size: many
cdr3_length: 18
d_call: .

cdr3_aa: CASSARVLGAKNIQYF
cdr3_nt: TGTGCCAGCAGCGCCCGAGTACTTGGAGCCAAAAACATTCAGTACTTC
v_call: TRBV21-1
j_call: TRBJ2-4
clone_size: .
cdr3_length: 16
d_call: .

cdr3_aa: CASIKGPEDFQPQHF
cdr3_nt: TGTGCCAGCATTAAGGGGCCGGAGGATTTTCAGCCCCAGCATTTT
v_call: TRBV6-1
j_call: TRBJ1-5
clone_size: many
cdr3_length: 15
d_call: .

cdr3_aa: CASRNGLTQETQYF
cdr3_nt: TGCGCCAGCAGGAACGGACTAACACAAGAGACCCAGTACTTC
v_call: TRBV10-2
j_call: TRBJ2-5
clone_size: few
cdr3_length: 14
d_call: .

cdr3_aa: CASSGLRNNEQFF
cdr3_nt: TGCGCCAGCAGCGGGTTACGGAACAATGAGCAGTTCTTC
v_call: TRBV5-1
j_call: TRBJ2-1
clone_size: few
cdr3_length: 13
d_call: .

cdr3_aa: CASSWDRVRNTQYF
cdr3_nt: TGTGCCAGCAGTTGGGACAGGGTCCGGAACACGCAGTATTTT
v_call: TRBV27
j_call: TRBJ2-3
clone_size: many
cdr3_length: 14
d_call: TRBD1

cdr3_aa: CASSFLRTSGGWAKETQYF
cdr3_nt: TGTGCCAGCAGTTTTCTTCGGACTAGCGGGGGGTGGGCAAAAGAGACCCAGTACTTC
v_call: TRBV28
j_call: TRBJ2-5
clone_size: many
cdr3_length: 19
d_call: TRBD2

cdr3_aa: CASSPPGLEGNQPQHF
cdr3_nt: TGTGCCAGCAGTCCCCCGGGCCTCGAGGGCAATCAGCCCCAGCATTTT
v_call: TRBV28
j_call: TRBJ1-5
clone_size: few
cdr3_length: 16
d_call: .

cdr3_aa: CASSLASASIQETQYF
cdr3_nt: TGTGCCAGCAGCCTCGCCTCAGCGTCTATTCAAGAGACCCAGTACTTC
v_call: TRBV7-6
j_call: TRBJ2-5
clone_size: many
cdr3_length: 16
d_call: .

cdr3_aa: CASTRTDYNEQFF
cdr3_nt: TGTGCCAGCACTCGGACAGACTACAATGAGCAGTTCTTC
v_call: TRBV7-8
j_call: TRBJ2-1
clone_size: many
cdr3_length: 13
d_call: .

cdr3_aa: CASSLVGRGEGTEAFF
cdr3_nt: TGTGCCAGCAGCTTAGTAGGTAGGGGGGAGGGCACTGAAGCTTTCTTT
v_call: TRBV7-2
j_call: TRBJ1-1
clone_size: many
cdr3_length: 16
d_call: .

cdr3_aa: CASTPGRTFGGDTQYF
cdr3_nt: TGTGCCAGCACCCCTGGCAGAACGTTTGGGGGAGATACGCAGTATTTT
v_call: TRBV2
j_call: TRBJ2-3
clone_size: few
cdr3_length: 16
d_call: .

cdr3_aa: CASSFQTHRGNEQFF
cdr3_nt: TGTGCCAGCAGCTTTCAAACTCACCGTGGGAATGAGCAGTTCTTC
v_call: TRBV13
j_call: TRBJ2-1
clone_size: once
cdr3_length: 15
d_call: .

cdr3_aa: CSARERRDRVAFF
cdr3_nt: TGCAGTGCTAGAGAACGTCGGGACAGGGTTGCTTTCTTT
v_call: TRBV20-1
j_call: TRBJ1-1
clone_size: .
cdr3_length: 13
d_call: TRBD1

cdr3_aa: CASSATSGAYQETQYF
cdr3_nt: TGTGCCAGCAGTGCTACTAGCGGGGCATACCAAGAGACCCAGTACTTC
v_call: TRBV27
j_call: TRBJ2-5
clone_size: .
cdr3_length: 16
d_call: TRBD2

cdr3_aa: CASSLAPGANYGYTF
cdr3_nt: TGTGCCAGCAGCTTAGCGCCAGGGGCTAACTATGGCTACACCTTC
v_call: TRBV7-2
j_call: TRBJ1-2
clone_size: many
cdr3_length: 15
d_call: .

cdr3_aa: CCYKGGGNTEAFF
cdr3_nt: TGCTGCTATAAGGGGGGCGGCAACACTGAAGCTTTCTTT
v_call: TRBV29-1
j_call: TRBJ1-1
clone_size: .
cdr3_length: 13
d_call: .

cdr3_aa: CASTATGDQNNEQFF
cdr3_nt: TGTGCCAGCACCGCGACTGGAGATCAAAACAATGAGCAGTTCTTC
v_call: TRBV7-8
j_call: TRBJ2-1
clone_size: .
cdr3_length: 15
d_call: .

cdr3_aa: CASSPTGGNEQFF
cdr3_nt: TGCGCCAGCAGCCCTACAGGAGGCAATGAGCAGTTCTTC
v_call: TRBV5-1
j_call: TRBJ2-1
clone_size: many
cdr3_length: 13
d_call: .

cdr3_aa: CASSPGAGMPGRRYEQYF
cdr3_nt: TGCGCCAGCAGCCCCGGCGCAGGGATGCCAGGAAGGAGATACGAGCAGTACTTC
v_call: TRBV5-1
j_call: TRBJ2-7
clone_size: many
cdr3_length: 18
d_call: .

cdr3_aa: CSGRRGAGNTEAFF
cdr3_nt: TGCAGTGGAAGACGGGGGGCCGGGAACACTGAAGCTTTCTTT
v_call: TRBV20-1
j_call: TRBJ1-1
clone_size: .
cdr3_length: 14
d_call: .

cdr3_aa: CSVEGGRGAPSSYNEQFF
cdr3_nt: TGCAGCGTTGAAGGTGGGCGGGGGGCCCCGAGCTCCTACAATGAGCAGTTCTTC
v_call: TRBV29-1
j_call: TRBJ2-1
clone_size: many
cdr3_length: 18
d_call: TRBD2

cdr3_aa: CASTAGLLSTDTQYF
cdr3_nt: TGTGCCAGCACCGCTGGACTCCTCAGCACAGATACGCAGTATTTT
v_call: TRBV9
j_call: TRBJ2-3
clone_size: many
cdr3_length: 15
d_call: .

cdr3_aa: CSPEENNEQFF
cdr3_nt: TGCAGCCCCGAGGAGAACAATGAGCAGTTCTTC
v_call: TRBV29-1
j_call: TRBJ2-1
clone_size: .
cdr3_length: 11
d_call: .

cdr3_aa: CASSSTGLIGTDTQYF
cdr3_nt: TGTGCCAGCAGTTCGACAGGGTTAATTGGCACAGATACGCAGTATTTT
v_call: TRBV2
j_call: TRBJ2-3
clone_size: many
cdr3_length: 16
d_call: TRBD1

cdr3_aa: CASSVTGQLEKLFF
cdr3_nt: TGCGCCAGCAGCGTGACAGGGCAGCTCGAAAAACTGTTTTTT
v_call: TRBV5-1
j_call: TRBJ1-4
clone_size: few
cdr3_length: 14
d_call: TRBD1

cdr3_aa: CASSRRQGGQPQHF
cdr3_nt: TGTGCCAGCAGCCGTAGACAGGGCGGCCAGCCCCAGCATTTT
v_call: TRBV6-5
j_call: TRBJ1-5
clone_size: .
cdr3_length: 14
d_call: TRBD1

cdr3_aa: CASRGLAGEQYF
cdr3_nt: TGTGCCAGCAGAGGGCTAGCGGGGGAGCAGTACTTC
v_call: TRBV7-2
j_call: TRBJ2-7
clone_size: many
cdr3_length: 12
d_call: TRBD2

cdr3_aa: CAISRDRNIQYF
cdr3_nt: TGTGCCATCAGTCGGGACAGGAACATTCAGTACTTC
v_call: TRBV10-3
j_call: TRBJ2-4
clone_size: many
cdr3_length: 12
d_call: TRBD1

cdr3_aa: CASSFRRGLEEKPFF
cdr3_nt: TGTGCCAGCAGCTTCCGCAGGGGGCTAGAAGAAAAACCGTTTTTT
v_call: TRBV7-8
j_call: TRBJ1-4
clone_size: .
cdr3_length: 15
d_call: TRBD1

cdr3_aa: CASSQDLRRYEQFF
cdr3_nt: TGTGCCAGCAGCCAAGATCTGAGGCGGTATGAGCAGTTCTTC
v_call: TRBV3-1
j_call: TRBJ2-1
clone_size: many
cdr3_length: 14
d_call: .

cdr3_aa: CASSLQGPRSYEQYF
cdr3_nt: TGTGCCAGCAGTCTACAGGGACCTAGATCCTACGAGCAGTACTTC
v_call: TRBV7-8
j_call: TRBJ2-7
clone_size: many
cdr3_length: 15
d_call: .

cdr3_aa: CASSRARVPEDTQYF
cdr3_nt: TGCGCCAGCAGCCGGGCCCGGGTCCCTGAAGATACGCAGTATTTT
v_call: TRBV4-1
j_call: TRBJ2-3
clone_size: .
cdr3_length: 15
d_call: .

cdr3_aa: CASSSSRSYGQYF
cdr3_nt: TGTGCCAGCAGCTCAAGTAGGAGCTACGGGCAGTACTTC
v_call: TRBV7-2
j_call: TRBJ2-7
clone_size: .
cdr3_length: 13
d_call: .

cdr3_aa: CSASVFLLSGANVLTF
cdr3_nt: TGCAGTGCTAGTGTATTTTTGCTCTCTGGGGCCAACGTCCTGACTTTC
v_call: TRBV20-1
j_call: TRBJ2-6
clone_size: .
cdr3_length: 16
d_call: .

cdr3_aa: CASSFTSGRGNEQFF
cdr3_nt: TGTGCCAGCAGCTTCACTAGCGGGAGAGGGAATGAGCAGTTCTTC
v_call: TRBV7-9
j_call: TRBJ2-1
clone_size: many
cdr3_length: 15
d_call: TRBD2

cdr3_aa: CASSQEGQGQNTEAFF
cdr3_nt: TGCGCCAGCAGCCAAGAAGGACAGGGGCAGAACACTGAAGCTTTCTTT
v_call: TRBV4-1
j_call: TRBJ1-1
clone_size: many
cdr3_length: 16
d_call: TRBD1

cdr3_aa: CASSLDGGTAIYTF
cdr3_nt: TGTGCCAGCAGCTTGGACGGGGGGACGGCTATCTACACCTTC
v_call: TRBV5-5
j_call: TRBJ1-2
clone_size: many
cdr3_length: 14
d_call: .

cdr3_aa: CASSVTVGDTEAFF
cdr3_nt: TGTGCCAGCAGCGTGACAGTCGGGGACACTGAAGCTTTCTTT
v_call: TRBV9
j_call: TRBJ1-1
clone_size: many
cdr3_length: 14
d_call: .

cdr3_aa: CATGGGPGSPLHF
cdr3_nt: TGTGCCACCGGCGGGGGCCCGGGTTCACCCCTCCACTTT
v_call: TRBV24-1
j_call: TRBJ1-6
clone_size: many
cdr3_length: 13
d_call: .

cdr3_aa: CASSPPLGENEQFF
cdr3_nt: TGCGCCAGCAGCCCCCCTTTAGGGGAAAATGAGCAGTTCTTC
v_call: TRBV4-1
j_call: TRBJ2-1
clone_size: many
cdr3_length: 14
d_call: .

cdr3_aa: CATSTGTSGYNEQFF
cdr3_nt: TGTGCCACCAGCACCGGGACTAGCGGATACAATGAGCAGTTCTTC
v_call: TRBV15
j_call: TRBJ2-1
clone_size: many
cdr3_length: 15
d_call: TRBD2

cdr3_aa: CAISELSGGSGTDTQYF
cdr3_nt: TGTGCCATCAGTGAGCTGAGCGGGGGATCTGGCACAGATACGCAGTATTTT
v_call: TRBV10-3
j_call: TRBJ2-3
clone_size: many
cdr3_length: 17
d_call: TRBD2

cdr3_aa: CASSSGTGGAVSYNEQFF
cdr3_nt: TGTGCCAGCAGCTCAGGGACAGGGGGCGCGGTCTCCTACAATGAGCAGTTCTTC
v_call: TRBV7-8
j_call: TRBJ2-1
clone_size: many
cdr3_length: 18
d_call: TRBD1

cdr3_aa: CSASGTSTLRAFF
cdr3_nt: TGCAGTGCTTCCGGGACATCTACCCTGAGGGCTTTCTTT
v_call: TRBV20-1
j_call: TRBJ1-1
clone_size: few
cdr3_length: 13
d_call: .

cdr3_aa: CASSSPTAGGPVDTQYF
cdr3_nt: TGTGCCAGCAGCTCCCCTACAGCGGGGGGGCCAGTAGATACGCAGTATTTT
v_call: TRBV7-9
j_call: TRBJ2-3
clone_size: many
cdr3_length: 17
d_call: TRBD2

cdr3_aa: CSARDPRVSADTQYF
cdr3_nt: TGCAGTGCTAGAGATCCAAGGGTATCAGCAGATACGCAGTATTTT
v_call: TRBV20-1
j_call: TRBJ2-3
clone_size: many
cdr3_length: 15
d_call: .

cdr3_aa: CASSLGVDKKGSYEQYF
cdr3_nt: TGTGCCAGCAGCTTAGGAGTGGACAAGAAGGGCTCCTACGAGCAGTACTTC
v_call: TRBV7-9
j_call: TRBJ2-7
clone_size: many
cdr3_length: 17
d_call: .

cdr3_aa: CASSRGRTGELFF
cdr3_nt: TGTGCCAGCAGCAGGGGACGCACCGGGGAGCTGTTTTTT
v_call: TRBV7-8
j_call: TRBJ2-2
clone_size: .
cdr3_length: 13
d_call: .

cdr3_aa: CASSLPLAGGPRGLHNEQFF
cdr3_nt: TGTGCCAGCAGCCTCCCCTTAGCGGGAGGGCCCAGAGGGTTGCACAATGAGCAGTTCTTC
v_call: TRBV9
j_call: TRBJ2-1
clone_size: .
cdr3_length: 20
d_call: TRBD2

cdr3_aa: CASSLAGMGNEQFF
cdr3_nt: TGCGCCAGCAGCTTGGCCGGGATGGGGAATGAGCAGTTCTTC
v_call: TRBV5-1
j_call: TRBJ2-1
clone_size: many
cdr3_length: 14
d_call: .

cdr3_aa: CASSLTGEQPQHF
cdr3_nt: TGTGCCAGCAGCTTAACCGGAGAGCAGCCCCAGCATTTT
v_call: TRBV7-2
j_call: TRBJ1-5
clone_size: many
cdr3_length: 13
d_call: .

cdr3_aa: CATKDPSYNEQFF
cdr3_nt: TGTGCCACCAAGGATCCATCCTACAATGAGCAGTTCTTC
v_call: TRBV24-1
j_call: TRBJ2-1
clone_size: many
cdr3_length: 13
d_call: .

cdr3_aa: CASSQWTSGRVGNEQFF
cdr3_nt: TGTGCCAGCAGCCAGTGGACTAGCGGGAGAGTCGGGAATGAGCAGTTCTTC
v_call: TRBV5-6
j_call: TRBJ2-1
clone_size: many
cdr3_length: 17
d_call: TRBD2